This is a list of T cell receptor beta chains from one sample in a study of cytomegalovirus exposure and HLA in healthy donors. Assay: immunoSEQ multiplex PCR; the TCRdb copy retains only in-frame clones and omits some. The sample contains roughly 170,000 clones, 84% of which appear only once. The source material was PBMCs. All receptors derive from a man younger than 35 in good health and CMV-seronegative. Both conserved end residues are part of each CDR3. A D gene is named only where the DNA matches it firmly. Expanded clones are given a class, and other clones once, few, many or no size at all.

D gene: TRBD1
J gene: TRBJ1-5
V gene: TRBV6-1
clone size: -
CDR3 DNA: TGTGCCAGCAGTACAGGGGGCGGTCAGCCCCAGCATTTT
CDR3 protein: CASSTGGGQPQHF

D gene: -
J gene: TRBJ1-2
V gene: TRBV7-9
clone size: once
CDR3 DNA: TGTGCCAGCAGCTTTTCAGGGCAGGAGGGCTACACCTTC
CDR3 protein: CASSFSGQEGYTF

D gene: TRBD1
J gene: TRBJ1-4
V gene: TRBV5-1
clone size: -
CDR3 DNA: TGCGCCAGCAGTGCCGGGACAGGGAGAGAACCGTTTTTT
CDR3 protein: CASSAGTGREPFF

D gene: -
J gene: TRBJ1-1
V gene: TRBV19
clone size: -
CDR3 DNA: TGTGCCAGTAGTGGGAGCAACACTGAAGCTTTCTTT
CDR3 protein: CASSGSNTEAFF

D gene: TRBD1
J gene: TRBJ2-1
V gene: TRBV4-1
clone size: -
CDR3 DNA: TGCGCCAGCAGGAAAGTTGGACAGGGTGACAATGAGCAGTTCTTC
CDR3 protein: CASRKVGQGDNEQFF

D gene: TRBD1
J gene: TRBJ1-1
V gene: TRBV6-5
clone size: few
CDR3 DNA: TGTGCCAGCAGTTACTCCTTGACAGGGTTGAACACTGAAGCTTTCTTT
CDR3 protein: CASSYSLTGLNTEAFF

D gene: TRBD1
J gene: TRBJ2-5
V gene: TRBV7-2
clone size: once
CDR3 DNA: TGTGCCAGCAGCTTAGAGGTTAGGGGGCGGACCCAGTACTTC
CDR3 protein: CASSLEVRGRTQYF

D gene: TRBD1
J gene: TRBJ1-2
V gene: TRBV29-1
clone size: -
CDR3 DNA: TGCAGCGTTCGTCCACGGGACAGGAGCGGCTATGGCTACACCTTC
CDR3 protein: CSVRPRDRSGYGYTF

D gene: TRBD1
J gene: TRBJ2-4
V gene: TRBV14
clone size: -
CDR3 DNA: TGTGCCAGCAGCCGACGACTGGGACAGGGTGGAGGAAACATTCAGTACTTC
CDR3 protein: CASSRRLGQGGGNIQYF

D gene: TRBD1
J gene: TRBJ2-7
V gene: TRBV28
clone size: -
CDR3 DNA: TGTGCCAGCAATTTTAGGGGGCTGGGTCCCTACGAGCAGTACTTC
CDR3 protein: CASNFRGLGPYEQYF

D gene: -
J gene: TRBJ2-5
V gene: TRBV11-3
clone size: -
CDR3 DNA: TGTGCCAGCAGCTTGGCGGGACGGCAAGAGACCCAGTACTTC
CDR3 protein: CASSLAGRQETQYF

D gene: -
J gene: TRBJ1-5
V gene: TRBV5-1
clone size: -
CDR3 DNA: TGCGCCAGCAGCTTGGAGGGGGTGGGTAGCAATCAGCCCCAGCATTTT
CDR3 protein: CASSLEGVGSNQPQHF

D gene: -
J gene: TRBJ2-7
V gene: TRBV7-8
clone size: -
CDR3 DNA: TGTGCCAGCAGCTTAGGGACTCTCTCCTACGAGCAGTACTTC
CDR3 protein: CASSLGTLSYEQYF

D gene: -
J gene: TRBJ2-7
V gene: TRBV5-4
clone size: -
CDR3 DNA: TGTGCCAGCAGCGGGGGACTGGTACCTTACGAGCAGTACTTC
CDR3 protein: CASSGGLVPYEQYF

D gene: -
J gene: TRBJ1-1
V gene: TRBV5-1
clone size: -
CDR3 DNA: TGCGCCAGCCTTGGGGACACCGGAAGTCCTGAAGCTTTCTTT
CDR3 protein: CASLGDTGSPEAFF

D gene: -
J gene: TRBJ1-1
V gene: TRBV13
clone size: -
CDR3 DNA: TGTGCCAGCAGCCAGAAGTTCACTGAAGCTTTCTTT
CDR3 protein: CASSQKFTEAFF

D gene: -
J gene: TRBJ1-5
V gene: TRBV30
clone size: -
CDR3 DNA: TGTGCCTGGAGTGGCCAGGGAAATCAGCCCCAGCATTTT
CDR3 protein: CAWSGQGNQPQHF

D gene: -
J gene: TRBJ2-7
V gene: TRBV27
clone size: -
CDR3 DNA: TGTGCCAGCAGTGTATCCAGGGGTTTCGAGCAGTACTTC
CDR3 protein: CASSVSRGFEQYF

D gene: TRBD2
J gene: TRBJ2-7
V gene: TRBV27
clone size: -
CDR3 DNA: TGTGCCAGTCGGGATTGGGAGGGACCGGACGAGCAGTACTTC
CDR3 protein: CASRDWEGPDEQYF

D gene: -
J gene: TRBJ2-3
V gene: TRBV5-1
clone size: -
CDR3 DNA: TGCGCCAGCAGCTTGTTTACTCGTAGCACAGATACGCAGTATTTT
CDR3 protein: CASSLFTRSTDTQYF

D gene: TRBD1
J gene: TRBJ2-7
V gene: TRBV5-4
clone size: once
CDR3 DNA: TGTGCCAGCAGCCTGAAGGGACAGGGTGACGAGCAGTACTTC
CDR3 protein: CASSLKGQGDEQYF

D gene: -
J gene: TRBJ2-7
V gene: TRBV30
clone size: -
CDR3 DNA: TGTGCCTGGGGGGAGACCGGGGGCGAGCAGTACTTC
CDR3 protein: CAWGETGGEQYF

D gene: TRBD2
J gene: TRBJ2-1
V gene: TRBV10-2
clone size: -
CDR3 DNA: TGCGCCAGCAGCGTACTAGCGGGTGCTACAAATGAGCAGTTCTTC
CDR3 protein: CASSVLAGATNEQFF

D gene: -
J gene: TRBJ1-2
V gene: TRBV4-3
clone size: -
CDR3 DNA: TGCGCCAGCAGCCAAGTGTATTCGGATGGCTACACCTTC
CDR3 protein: CASSQVYSDGYTF

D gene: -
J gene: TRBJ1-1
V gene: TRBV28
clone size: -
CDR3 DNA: TGTGCCAGCAGTTTTCGGTACACTGAAGCTTTCTTT
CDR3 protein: CASSFRYTEAFF

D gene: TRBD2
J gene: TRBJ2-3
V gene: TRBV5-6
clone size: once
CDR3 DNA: TGTGCCAGCAGCTTCATACGGGGGGGCCGTCAGAGGGCAGATACGCAGTATTTT
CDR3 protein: CASSFIRGGRQRADTQYF

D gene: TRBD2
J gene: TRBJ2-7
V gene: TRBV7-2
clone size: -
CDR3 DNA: TGTGCCAGCAGACACGGACTAGCGGGTGACTCCTACGAGCAGTACTTC
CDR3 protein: CASRHGLAGDSYEQYF

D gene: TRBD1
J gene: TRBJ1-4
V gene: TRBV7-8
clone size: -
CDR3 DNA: TGTGCCAGCAGCAACAACAGGGGGTGGACCCATGAAAAACTGTTTTTT
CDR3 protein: CASSNNRGWTHEKLFF